One sample yielded the 5 T cell receptor beta chains listed below, sequenced in a study of CD8+ T cells in alopecia areata. cDNA prepared by RNA extraction and subsequent reverse transcription served as the template for sequencing. Generated by immunoSEQ multiplex PCR, the TCRdb table keeps only in-frame clones and is missing some. The sample shows about 200,000 clones, more than 45% of them seen only once. Treatment specified: oral pan-JAK inhibitor, 5-10 mg twice daily. Source: CD4+ T cells sorted from blood, taken at week 4, from a patient treated with tofacitinib. The receptors derive from a human donor with alopecia areata.

This clone has a single count. For the CDR3, the DNA is TGCGCCAGCAGCGGAGTTAGCGGACAAGAGACCCAGTACTTC. This sequence encodes CASSGVSGQETQYF. The J gene is TRBJ2-5, the V gene TRBV5-1; possibly TRBD2 for D (6 bases). This CDR3 has 14 amino acids. The germline V gene has CDR1 SGHRS and CDR2 YFSETQ. The ends were cut back, 4 bases at V and 2 bases at J, with 12 bases in the middle.

The chain is built from TRBV29-1 and TRBJ1-2; D is possibly TRBD1 (6 bases). The CDR3 contains 14 residues. Trimming removed 8 bases from V and 0 bases from J, with 16 bases in between. Germline CDR1 SQVTM, CDR2 ANQGSEA. The CDR3 nucleotides read TGCAGCACTTGGGGGCCACCTACTAACTATGGCTACACCTTC. Residues: CSTWGPPTNYGYTF.

This chain uses TRBV30 with TRBJ1-1; perhaps TRBD1 as D (5 bases). This CDR3 region has 13 residues. The V end was cut by 1 base, the J end by 3 bases, with 9 bases between. Germline V lookup: CDR1 GTSNPN, CDR2 SVGIG (reference sequence). In DNA form, the CDR3 reads TGTGCCTGGAGTGGCATAGGGGACACTGAAGCTTTCTTT. Its protein product is CAWSGIGDTEAFF.

This clone was detected many times. The V and J genes are TRBV10-1 and TRBJ2-7, with 10 bases matching TRBD1. The V gene end was trimmed by 6 bases and the J gene end by 2 bases; junction bases not matched to a gene: 7. Germline CDR1 WNHNN, CDR2 SYGVQD (reference sequence). The CDR3 has 15 amino acids. CDR3 loop: CASSSGQGRTYEQYF. CDR3 DNA sequence: TGCGCCAGCAGCTCGGGACAGGGGAGGACCTACGAGCAGTACTTC.

This sequence joins TRBV29-1 and TRBJ1-2, with D unresolved. Germline CDR1 reads SQVTM; CDR2 reads ANQGSEA. The CDR3 length is 12 residues. The V gene lost 4 bases and the J gene lost 6 bases, with 12 bases spanning the gap. CDR3 nucleotide sequence: TGCAGCGTTGTTCGCACAGCAAATGGCTACACCTTC. Protein product: CSVVRTANGYTF.